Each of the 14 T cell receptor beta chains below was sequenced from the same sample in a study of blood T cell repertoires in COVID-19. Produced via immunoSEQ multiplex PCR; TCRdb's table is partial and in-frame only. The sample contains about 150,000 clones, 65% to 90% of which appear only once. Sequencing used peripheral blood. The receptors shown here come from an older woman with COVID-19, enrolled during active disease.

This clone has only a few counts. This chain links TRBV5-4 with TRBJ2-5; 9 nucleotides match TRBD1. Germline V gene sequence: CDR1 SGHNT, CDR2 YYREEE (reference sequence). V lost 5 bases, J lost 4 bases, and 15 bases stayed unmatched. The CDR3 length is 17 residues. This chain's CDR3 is CASSGGTGYLRGETQYF. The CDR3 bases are TGTGCCAGCAGTGGGGGGACAGGGTATCTTCGGGGAGAGACCCAGTACTTC.

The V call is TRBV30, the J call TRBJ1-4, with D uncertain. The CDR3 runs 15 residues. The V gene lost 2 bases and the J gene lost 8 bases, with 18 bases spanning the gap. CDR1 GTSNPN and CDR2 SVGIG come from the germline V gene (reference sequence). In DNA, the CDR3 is TGTGCCTGGAGTCCGCCAGTCTCGACGGGGGAAAAACTGTTTTTT. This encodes CAWSPPVSTGEKLFF.

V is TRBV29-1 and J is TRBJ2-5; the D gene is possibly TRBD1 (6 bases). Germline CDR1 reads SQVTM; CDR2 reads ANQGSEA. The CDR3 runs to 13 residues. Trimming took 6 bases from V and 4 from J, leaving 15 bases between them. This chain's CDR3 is CSVGLGAVETQYF. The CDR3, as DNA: TGCAGCGTGGGGTTGGGGGCCGTAGAGACCCAGTACTTC.

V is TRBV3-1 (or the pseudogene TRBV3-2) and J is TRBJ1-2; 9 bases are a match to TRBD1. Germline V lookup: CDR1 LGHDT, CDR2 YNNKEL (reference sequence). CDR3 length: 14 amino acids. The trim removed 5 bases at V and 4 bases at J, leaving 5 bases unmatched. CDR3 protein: CASSGTGTFYGYTF. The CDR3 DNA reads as TGTGCCAGCAGCGGGACAGGGACCTTCTATGGCTACACCTTC.

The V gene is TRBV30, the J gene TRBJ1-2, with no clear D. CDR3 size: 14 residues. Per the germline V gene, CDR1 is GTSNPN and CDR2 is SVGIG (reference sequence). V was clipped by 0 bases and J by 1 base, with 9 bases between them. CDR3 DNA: TGTGCCTGGAGTGTAAACAGCTTTAACTATGGCTACACCTTC. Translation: CAWSVNSFNYGYTF.

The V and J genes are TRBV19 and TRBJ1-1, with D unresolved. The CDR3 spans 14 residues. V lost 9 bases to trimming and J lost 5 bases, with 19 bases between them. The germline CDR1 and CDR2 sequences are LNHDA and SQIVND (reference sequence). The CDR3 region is CASSPTPRETEAFF. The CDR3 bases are TGTGCCAGCAGCCCGACTCCGAGGGAAACTGAAGCTTTCTTT.

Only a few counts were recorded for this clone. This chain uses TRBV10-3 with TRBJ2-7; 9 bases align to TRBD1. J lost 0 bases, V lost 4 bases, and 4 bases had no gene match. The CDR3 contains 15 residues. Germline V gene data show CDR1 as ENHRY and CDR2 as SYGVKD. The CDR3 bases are TGTGCCATCAGTGCCCGGGACAGGGCCTCCTACGAGCAGTACTTC. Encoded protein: CAISARDRASYEQYF.

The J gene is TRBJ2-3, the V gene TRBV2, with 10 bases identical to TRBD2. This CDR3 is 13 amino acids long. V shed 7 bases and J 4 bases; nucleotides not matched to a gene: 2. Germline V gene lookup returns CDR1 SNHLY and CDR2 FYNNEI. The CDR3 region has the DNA TGTGCCAGCAAGCGGGGGGGCGCAGATACGCAGTATTTT. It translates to CASKRGGADTQYF.

In DNA, the CDR3 is TGTGCCAGCAGCGTTTTAGAGGGCGGGCCCACCGGGGAGCTGTTTTTT. Its protein is CASSVLEGGPTGELFF. V usage is TRBV9 and J usage is TRBJ2-2; the D gene is possibly TRBD2 (5 bases). The V end was cut by 2 bases, the J end by 4 bases, with 15 bases between. This CDR3 spans 16 amino acids. Per germline, CDR1 SGDLS and CDR2 YYNGEE.

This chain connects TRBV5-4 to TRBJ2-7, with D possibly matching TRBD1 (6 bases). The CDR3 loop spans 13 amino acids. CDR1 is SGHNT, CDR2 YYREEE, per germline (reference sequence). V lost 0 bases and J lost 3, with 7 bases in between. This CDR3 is CASSLEQGYEQYF. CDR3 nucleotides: TGTGCCAGCAGCTTGGAACAGGGCTACGAGCAGTACTTC.

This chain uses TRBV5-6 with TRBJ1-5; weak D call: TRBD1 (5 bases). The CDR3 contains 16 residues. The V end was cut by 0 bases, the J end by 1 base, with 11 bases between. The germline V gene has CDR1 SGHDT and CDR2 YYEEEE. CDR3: CASSLATGWSNQPQHF. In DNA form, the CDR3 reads TGTGCCAGCAGCTTGGCCACAGGATGGAGCAATCAGCCCCAGCATTTT.

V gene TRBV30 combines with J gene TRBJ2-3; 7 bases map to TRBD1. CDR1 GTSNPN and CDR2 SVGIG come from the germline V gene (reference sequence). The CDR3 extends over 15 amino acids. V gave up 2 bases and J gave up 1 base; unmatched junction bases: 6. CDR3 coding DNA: TGTGCCTGGAGTACTCGGACAGGAGGCACAGATACGCAGTATTTT. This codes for CAWSTRTGGTDTQYF.

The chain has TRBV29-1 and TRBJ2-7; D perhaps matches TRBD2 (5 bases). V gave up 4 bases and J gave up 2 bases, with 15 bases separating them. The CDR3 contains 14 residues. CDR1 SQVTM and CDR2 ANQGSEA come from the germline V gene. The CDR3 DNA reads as TGCAGCGTTGGGCTACCGGGATTGCCCTACGAGCAGTACTTC. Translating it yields CSVGLPGLPYEQYF.

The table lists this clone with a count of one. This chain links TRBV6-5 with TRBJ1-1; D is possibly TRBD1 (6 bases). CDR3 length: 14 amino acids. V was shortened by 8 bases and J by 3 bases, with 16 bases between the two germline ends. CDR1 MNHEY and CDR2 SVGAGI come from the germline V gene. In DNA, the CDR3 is TGTGCCAGCCGTCGGGGGGGCCCAGACACTGAAGCTTTCTTT. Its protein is CASRRGGPDTEAFF.